This is a list of T cell receptor beta chains from one sample in a study of regulatory T cells in long-lasting Graves disease. TCRdb recomputed calls from the multiplex PCR reads with MiXCR, one row per CDR3 protein. The data contain approximately 470,000 distinct CDR3 sequences, around 15% of them singletons. This same sample was also taken into another study, of T cells in Graves' hyperthyroidism and ophthalmopathy.

The starting material was peripheral blood mononuclear cells (PBMCs), obtained at new diagnosis, from a patient treated with antithyroid drugs. These receptors were obtained from a man aged 35 to 55 with Graves disease. Each CDR3 is given with its conserved first and last residue. Only some rows state a clone size, as once, few, many or a class for expanded clones.

TRBV10-3	TRBJ1-6	.	CAISASTGSSYNSPLHF
TRBV28	TRBJ2-2	many	CASTDPGLAGHTGELFF
TRBV7-2	TRBJ1-5	.	CASRLASSQPQHF
TRBV13	TRBJ2-7	many	CASSLKVGGLSSYEQYF
TRBV11-2	TRBJ2-1	few	CASSQPGYNEQFF
TRBV20-1	TRBJ1-5	.	CSARERGFQPQHF
TRBV4-1	TRBJ2-3	few	CASSPRTAGSTDTQYF
TRBV25-1	TRBJ2-2	few	CASSKGGTDTVGTGELFF
TRBV27	TRBJ2-7	.	CASSLVEGGEQYF
TRBV7-9	TRBJ2-7	many	CASSLALSGLAGEEQYF
TRBV19	TRBJ2-7	few	CASSMIQGSEQYF
TRBV11-2	TRBJ2-5	many	CASSLEGASGASGTQYF
TRBV28	TRBJ2-5	many	CASTVAGGGKTQYF
TRBV5-1	TRBJ2-3	.	CASSPEGAGDTQYF
TRBV6-2/TRBV6-3	TRBJ2-1	few	CASRGTFQLYDEQFF
TRBV2	TRBJ2-2	many	CASLKQGGNAGELFF
TRBV29-1	TRBJ2-7	many	CSTGQGGSYEQYF
TRBV27	TRBJ2-2	.	CASSLYLAGWGPGELFF
TRBV7-2	TRBJ1-1	.	CASTSQGAPLEAFF
TRBV5-1	TRBJ2-1	many	CASSSGLRAQLGYNEQFF
TRBV2	TRBJ2-5	many	CATSEGARETQYF
TRBV6-2/TRBV6-3	TRBJ2-7	few	CASSDGTGVYEQYF
TRBV19	TRBJ2-7	.	CASSMGAGTAFTQYF
TRBV10-3	TRBJ2-7	many	CALGEPGLPYEQYF
TRBV12-3/TRBV12-4	TRBJ2-3	.	CASSPGLRQYF
TRBV7-2	TRBJ2-3	many	CASRPGIPTDTQYF
TRBV5-6	TRBJ2-1	.	CASSLGAGGTYNEQFF
TRBV19	TRBJ1-5	.	CASSTYRVAQHF
TRBV20-1	TRBJ1-6	.	CSAKGSSYNSPLHF
TRBV11-2	TRBJ2-3	.	CASSGTRGPTDTQYF
TRBV28	TRBJ2-7	many	CASSPGGGRRDEQYF
TRBV6-2/TRBV6-3	TRBJ2-1	few	CASDRSGLYNEQFF
TRBV5-1	TRBJ2-3	.	CASSLGSLSGDTQYF
TRBV19	TRBJ2-6	few	CASSISLLSGANVLTF
TRBV11-2	TRBJ2-7	.	CASSQTTRSSYEQYF
TRBV29-1	TRBJ2-7	few	CSVVGLAGVYEQYF
TRBV6-1	TRBJ2-7	.	CASSELGNEQYF
TRBV12-3/TRBV12-4	TRBJ2-1	.	CASSLAGGFVNEQFF
TRBV6-5	TRBJ1-4	few	CASSSRLHRSTNEKLFF
TRBV2	TRBJ1-6	many	CASSLDRGRVDSPLHF
TRBV3-1	TRBJ2-1	.	CASSQEEAFYNEQFF
TRBV20-1	TRBJ2-7	many	CSAIYSATYEQYF
TRBV14	TRBJ2-5	few	CASSPGLAGEGLETQYF
TRBV29-1	TRBJ1-1	many	CSVSRGGVGTEAFF
TRBV5-1	TRBJ2-7	many	CASRPDRPFYEQYF
TRBV6-2/TRBV6-3	TRBJ2-7	many	CASSYDRLVTKAGEQYF
TRBV18	TRBJ2-5	many	CASSPPSGWGETQYF
TRBV28	TRBJ1-2	.	CASSLRLVAGGGYGYTF
TRBV5-1	TRBJ2-1	many	CASKPSGRDYNEQFF
TRBV11-3	TRBJ2-3	many	CASSSPYSGREGDTQYF
TRBV18	TRBJ2-3	many	CASSPMGLAGADTQYF
TRBV7-9	TRBJ2-7	few	CASSSGIGQGAYEQYF
TRBV6-1	TRBJ1-6	few	CASSSGQGASPLHF
TRBV28	TRBJ2-7	many	CASSPGQGMPAFEQYF
TRBV28	TRBJ2-2	many	CASSPLGQGELAGVTGELFF